This TCR beta chain stems from a study of blood T cells in healthy people across ages. On the study more broadly: The template switching approach captured approximately one barcoded beta molecule for every two T cells.

Donors each provided 9.5 to 10 milliliters of peripheral blood. There are a few counts of this clonotype. Its antigen is not identified. Trimming took off 7 bases at V and 1 base at J, with 6 bases between the two ends. This CDR3 is built from 12 residues. The germline V gene has CDR1 SEHNR and CDR2 FQNEAQ (reference sequence). A J-beta primer mix and a sample-barcoded 5' primer were used in a second PCR of about 6 to 12 cycles. The yield of each sample was at least 2.5 million CDR3-containing paired-end reads. Each CDR3 protein is one row after TCRdb ran MiXCR on the 5' RACE reads. The table lists 1 million to 1.2 million distinct CDR3 sequences, around two fifths of them singletons. Broader study findings: CMV infection status of these donors was not known.

The V gene is TRBV7-9, the J gene TRBJ2-3, with D unresolved. The sample comprised blood. The sequence was collected from a man younger than 35 in good health. The CDR3 coding sequence is TGTGCCAGCACCACAGGCACAGATACGCAGTATTTT. Amino acid sequence: CASTTGTDTQYF.